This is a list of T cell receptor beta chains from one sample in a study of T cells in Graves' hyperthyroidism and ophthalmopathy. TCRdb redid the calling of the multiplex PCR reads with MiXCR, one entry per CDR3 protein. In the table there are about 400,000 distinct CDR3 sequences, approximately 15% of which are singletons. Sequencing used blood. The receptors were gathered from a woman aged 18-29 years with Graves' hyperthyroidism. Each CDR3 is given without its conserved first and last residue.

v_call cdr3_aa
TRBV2 ASSDRRGTEAF
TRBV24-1 ATSDRDGQETQY
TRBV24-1 ATSENRAAGQLF
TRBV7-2 ASRNPDRNSPLH
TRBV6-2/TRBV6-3 ASSFNSGTGELF
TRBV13 ASSQDWASGRGGTDTQY
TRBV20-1 SARGFSGTDTQY
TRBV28 ASSLAGTGGETQY
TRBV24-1 ATSDPVSRQETQY
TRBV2 ASRGGTDTQY
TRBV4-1 ASSQDGLAGDEQY
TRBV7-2 ASSLDSGGEQY
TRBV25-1 ASSEHLGGGADTQY
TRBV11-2 ASSLDNRGDTEAF
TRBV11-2 ASSLSGAWNQPQH
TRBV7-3 ASSLTTEETQY
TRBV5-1 ASSLEAGVTEAF
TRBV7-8 ASSPQTGTNEKLF
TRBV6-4 ASSDSSEDTQY
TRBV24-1 ATSDPRGEKQY
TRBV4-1 ASSQGSPTRYGGLSYEQY
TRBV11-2 ASSLGVAGPPYEQY
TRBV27 ASKWGEFYQPQH
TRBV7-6 ASSQTTYREQETQY
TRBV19 ASTAGASGDYGYT
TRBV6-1 ASSPRGTGDYNEQF
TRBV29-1 SVAAGASETQY
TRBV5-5 ASSHQRSSYNEQF
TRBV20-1 SAEGSRSYEQY
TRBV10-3 AISESGGLAGEQETQY
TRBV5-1 ASSLVSAGDTEAF
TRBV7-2 ASSLDRGWQDTQY
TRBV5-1 ASSSSGAPSSYNEQF
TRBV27 ACRQTGTFGYT
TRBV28 ASAYGTATYEQY
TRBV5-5 ASSLNQRNTEAF
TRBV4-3 ASSQDLQNSPLH
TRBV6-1 ATVGENTGELF
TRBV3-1 ASSHKAGGPNEQF
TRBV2 ASTRDVTDTQY
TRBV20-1 SARQGNGYT
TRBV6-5 ASSYSRNSNQPQH
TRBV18 ASSPGPMNTEAF
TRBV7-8 ASSRAWGSNQPQH
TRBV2 ASLRGGVRDTQY
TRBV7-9 ASSSYSTAAETQY
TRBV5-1 ASSFTSGGAGETQY
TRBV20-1 SARKREGGNEQF
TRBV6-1 ASSRTRNEQF
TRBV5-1 ASSLGGGTADNEQF
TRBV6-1 ASSLGVPPNEQF
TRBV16 ATGNGYNQPQH
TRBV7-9 ASSLRAGGRDTQY